Below are 12 T cell receptor beta chains sequenced from a single sample in a study of shared clonotypes between healthy human individuals. Clones were sequenced by immunoSEQ multiplex PCR, and TCRdb holds only the in-frame ones, with some missing. This table holds about 1,900,000 clones, less than 95% found once. Naive CD8 cells, CD45RO-negative and positively selected for CCR7, excluded terminally differentiated effector memory CD45RA+ cells. The source material was naive CD8+ T cells sorted from blood. The receptors were gathered from a man between 18 and 35 years old in good health.

The chain employs TRBV27 and TRBJ2-2, with a possible D match to TRBD2 (6 bases). There are 17 residues in the CDR3. Germline assignment: CDR1 MNHEY and CDR2 SMNVEV (reference sequence). Trimming pared 4 bases from V and 4 bases from J, leaving 19 bases between. CDR3 nucleotides: TGTGCCAGCAGTTCCCTTACTAGCCGGGGGAGCACCGGGGAGCTGTTTTTT. This sequence encodes CASSSLTSRGSTGELFF.

This CDR3 is CASAPALYQETQYF. DNA for the CDR3: TGTGCTAGTGCACCAGCCCTGTACCAAGAGACCCAGTACTTC. The V gene is TRBV12-5, the J gene TRBJ2-5; D is uncertain. V was shortened by 7 bases and J by 0 bases, with 12 bases between the two germline ends. CDR3 size: 14 residues. CDR1 is LGHNT and CDR2 is FRNRAP in the germline V gene.

The rearrangement links TRBV6-1 to TRBJ2-7; the D is unclear. This CDR3 region has 14 residues. The germline V and J ends were trimmed by 2 bases and 5 bases, with 13 bases remaining between them. Germline V gene data show CDR1 as MNHNS and CDR2 as SASEGT. CDR3 amino acids: CASSELVLVDEQYF. Written as DNA, the CDR3 is TGTGCCAGCAGTGAATTAGTGTTGGTCGACGAGCAGTACTTC.

About this clone: This sample also contains other DNA sequences that code for the same CDR3. The V and J genes are TRBV27 and TRBJ2-1, with D uncertain. With 3 bases removed from V and 8 bases from J, the gap between germline ends came to 5 bases. The V gene's germline CDR1 is MNHEY and CDR2 SMNVEV (reference sequence). This CDR3 has 11 residues. CDR3 sequence reads: CASSLGYEQFF. The CDR3 nucleotides read TGTGCCAGCAGTTTGGGGTATGAGCAGTTCTTC.

V is TRBV6-5 and J is TRBJ2-6; perhaps TRBD2 as D (5 bases). The germline V and J ends were trimmed by 5 bases and 1 base, with 9 bases remaining between them. The CDR3 loop spans 15 amino acids. Germline CDR1 and CDR2: MNHEY and SVGAGI. CDR3 nucleotide sequence: TGTGCCAGCAGTAGCCGGGAATCTGGGGCCAACGTCCTGACTTTC. It specifies CASSSRESGANVLTF.

Comments on this clone: Other DNA sequences in this sample translate to the same CDR3. V gene TRBV6-5 combines with J gene TRBJ2-2; D uncertain. V lost 6 bases, J lost 2 bases, and 10 bases lay in between. The length of the CDR3 is 14 residues. CDR1 is MNHEY, CDR2 SVGAGI, per germline. The CDR3, as DNA: TGTGCCAGCAGCTTCGGAGAAAACACCGGGGAGCTGTTTTTT. Amino acid sequence: CASSFGENTGELFF.

The chain combines TRBV11-2 with TRBJ2-5; D may match TRBD1 or TRBD2 (5 bases each). The germline CDR1 and CDR2 sequences are SGHAT and FQNNGV. The V end was cut by 5 bases, the J end by 2 bases, with 21 bases between. The CDR3 is 17 amino acids. The CDR3 DNA reads TGTGCCAGCAGCCCCCGAGTCATGAGGGGCCCGCAAGAGACCCAGTACTTC. Residues: CASSPRVMRGPQETQYF.

The J gene is TRBJ2-5, the V gene TRBV2; 7 bases line up with TRBD1. Looked up from germline, CDR1 is SNHLY and CDR2 is FYNNEI. V lost 8 bases and J lost 2; bases outside the gene matches: 2. This CDR3 has 12 residues. CDR3 DNA sequence: TGTGCCAGCGAGGGACAGCAAGAGACCCAGTACTTC. Translation gives CASEGQQETQYF.

J is TRBJ1-4 and V is TRBV7-9; D is possibly TRBD1 (5 bases). V gave up 1 base and J gave up 0 bases, with 9 bases separating them. The CDR3 extends over 16 amino acids. Germline CDR1 is SEHNR and CDR2 is FQNEAQ (reference sequence). CDR3 protein: CASSLVGGSTNEKLFF. For the CDR3, the DNA is TGTGCCAGCAGCTTAGTGGGGGGTTCAACTAATGAAAAACTGTTTTTT. Filled out from reference TRBV7-9 and TRBJ1-4, the complete variable domain reads DTGVSQNPRHKITKRGQNVTFRCDPISEHNRLYWYRQTLGQGPEFLTYFQNEAQLEKSRLLSDRFSAERPKGSFSTLEIQRTEQGDSAMYLCASSLVGGSTNEKLFFGSGTQLSVL.

CDR3 in amino acids: CASSSPGLAGGSGTQYF. The CDR3 nucleotides are TGTGCCAGCAGCTCACCGGGACTAGCGGGGGGGAGCGGGACCCAGTACTTC. The chain links TRBV5-6 to TRBJ2-5, with 16 bases fitting TRBD2. Germline assignment: CDR1 SGHDT and CDR2 YYEEEE. The CDR3 totals 17 residues. J was trimmed by 7 bases and V by 3 bases; bases with no gene match: 9.

The rearrangement uses TRBV6-5 and TRBJ1-4; D is possibly TRBD1 (5 bases). Germline V lookup: CDR1 MNHEY, CDR2 SVGAGI. The ends were cut back, 0 bases at V and 8 bases at J, with 16 bases in the middle. The CDR3 has 16 residues. CDR3 amino acids: CASSYSSGEVWEKLFF. As DNA, the CDR3 is TGTGCCAGCAGTTACTCATCGGGGGAGGTTTGGGAAAAACTGTTTTTT.

The chain carries TRBV11-2 and TRBJ1-4, with D possibly being TRBD1 (5 bases). The germline V and J ends were trimmed by 5 bases and 7 bases, with 11 bases remaining between them. Germline-derived CDR1 and CDR2 are SGHAT and FQNNGV. The CDR3 covers 13 residues. The CDR3 sequence is CASSPGGSEKLFF. CDR3 nucleotides: TGTGCCAGCAGCCCGGGGGGGAGTGAAAAACTGTTTTTT.